The source of this TCR beta chain is a study of T cells in Graves' hyperthyroidism and ophthalmopathy. The CDR3 contains 17 residues. What was amplified from RNA transcripts were TCR beta CDR3 regions. TCR CDR3 regions were first amplified by RT-PCR with HTBI primers. TCRdb reprocessed the multiplex PCR reads with MiXCR, giving one entry per CDR3 protein. Found here are roughly 500,000 distinct CDR3 sequences, around 22% of them singletons; the top ten hold roughly 12%. As for this clonotype: An end of the junction does not agree with germline; a read error may underlie this.

Sequenced input: blood. The chain carries TRBV12-3 or TRBV12-4 and TRBJ1-5; the match to TRBD1 covers 12 bases. This clonotype was obtained from a woman aged 25-40 years with Graves' ophthalmopathy. The CDR3 DNA reads TGTGCCAACAGTCCCGGGACAGGGGGCACAAGCAATCAGCCCCAGCATTTT. The encoded protein is CANSPGTGGTSNQPQHF.